The source of this TCR beta chain is a study of blood T cell repertoires in COVID-19. Whole-study context: From T cells, B-cell-depleted T cells, or PBMCs came the material, which was cDNA or gDNA.

Source study methods: From reference gene primer amplification, estimates of nucleated cell counts were derived. Profiled with immunoSEQ multiplex PCR; TCRdb holds only in-frame clones, not every one. V, J and clone size are those of that table, while D and trimming were read from the DNA. The data show tens of thousands of clones, roughly 73% seen once. CDR3 length: 13 residues. Germline CDR1 SNHLY, CDR2 FYNNEI. V lost 2 bases, J lost 6 bases, and 10 bases lay in between. The TCR sequence derives from a woman between 70 and 85 years old with active or convalescent COVID-19. Sample: peripheral blood. The rearrangement joins TRBV2 to TRBJ1-1; D might be TRBD1 (5 bases). CDR3 coding DNA: TGTGCCAGCAGTGAACCCCTCAGGGCTGAAGCTTTCTTT. Encoded protein: CASSEPLRAEAFF.